The 27 T cell receptor beta chains below were found in one sample sequenced in a study of blood T cell repertoires in COVID-19. Sequenced by immunoSEQ multiplex PCR; TCRdb stores in-frame clones only, minus some. In the table there are 150,000 or so clones, around 88% of which are singletons. The sample consisted of peripheral blood. The receptor source for this set is a woman in her sixties or seventies with acute or convalescent COVID-19.

The gene calls are TRBV19 and TRBJ1-2; the D is unclear. V lost 3 bases, J lost 8 bases, and 16 bases lay in between. Germline V lookup: CDR1 LNHDA, CDR2 SQIVND (reference sequence). CDR3 length: 14 residues. The CDR3 DNA reads TGTGCCAGTAGTATGGCCCAAGCCCTCGGGGGCTACACCTTC. Its translation is CASSMAQALGGYTF. The complete variable domain, with remaining parts taken from reference TRBV19 and TRBJ1-2, reads DGGITQSPKYLFRKEGQNVTLSCEQNLNHDAMYWYRQDPGQGLRLIYYSQIVNDFQKGDIAEGYSVSREKKESFPLTVTSAQKNPTAFYLCASSMAQALGGYTFGSGTRLTVV.

This rearrangement joins TRBV19 to TRBJ2-6; 7 bases are a match to TRBD2. The CDR3 runs to 16 residues. Germline values: CDR1 LNHDA, CDR2 SQIVND (reference sequence). J was trimmed by 4 bases and V by 5 bases; bases with no gene match: 8. CDR3 region: CASSASGAIGANVLTF. CDR3 in DNA: TGTGCCAGTAGTGCTAGCGGAGCGATAGGGGCCAACGTCCTGACTTTC.

This clone was counted once. This chain uses TRBV7-2 with TRBJ2-5, with 7 bases fitting TRBD2. The CDR3 spans 13 residues. With 5 bases clipped from V and 5 bases from J, the junction kept 5 bases outside the gene matches. From germline, CDR1 is SGHTA and CDR2 FQGNSA. CDR3 amino acids: CASSVLAMETQYF. The CDR3 nucleotides are TGTGCCAGCAGCGTACTAGCGATGGAGACCCAGTACTTC. The whole variable domain, filled in from reference TRBV7-2 and TRBJ2-5, reads GAGVSQSPSNKVTEKGKDVELRCDPISGHTALYWYRQSLGQGLEFLIYFQGNSAPDKSGLPSDRFSAERTGGSVSTLTIQRTQQEDSAVYLCASSVLAMETQYFGPGTRLLVL.

The CDR3 protein is CASSPLRLATQETQYF. CDR3 coding DNA: TGTGCCAGCAGTCCCCTCCGTCTAGCGACCCAAGAGACCCAGTACTTC. V and J are TRBV28 and TRBJ2-5, with D possibly TRBD2 on 6 matching bases. Trimming removed 5 bases from V and 1 base from J, with 17 bases in between. Germline values: CDR1 MDHEN, CDR2 SYDVKM. The CDR3 runs 16 residues. Drawing the rest from reference TRBV28 and TRBJ2-5, the complete variable domain is DVKVTQSSRYLVKRTGEKVFLECVQDMDHENMFWYRQDPGLGLRLIYFSYDVKMKEKGDIPEGYSVSREKKERFSLILESASTNQTSMYLCASSPLRLATQETQYFGPGTRLLVL.

The chain combines TRBV19 with TRBJ2-3; 7 bases fit TRBD1. This CDR3 has 15 amino acids. V trimming: 3 bases; J trimming: 4 bases; junction bases outside the gene matches: 7. Looked up from germline, CDR1 is LNHDA and CDR2 is SQIVND (reference sequence). CDR3 sequence (DNA): TGTGCCAGTAGTATCGGGACAGTGGAAGCAGATACGCAGTATTTT. Residues: CASSIGTVEADTQYF.

This chain links TRBV19 with TRBJ1-1; 12 bases are a match to TRBD1. Trimming cost V 3 bases and J 5 bases; bases outside gene matches: 4. Germline CDR1 is LNHDA and CDR2 is SQIVND (reference sequence). This CDR3 is 15 amino acids long. This CDR3 reads CASSMGQGASTEAFF. The CDR3 DNA reads as TGTGCCAGTAGTATGGGACAGGGGGCATCGACTGAAGCTTTCTTT.

The V call is TRBV3-1 (or the pseudogene TRBV3-2), the J call TRBJ2-1; D is unresolved. CDR3 length: 15 amino acids. V gave up 4 bases and J gave up 2 bases, with 12 bases separating them. CDR1 and CDR2 (germline): LGHDT, YNNKEL (reference sequence). In DNA form, the CDR3 reads TGTGCCAGCAGCCCCCCGAGGTCTCCCTACAATGAGCAGTTCTTC. Its protein is CASSPPRSPYNEQFF.

V gene TRBV6-2 or TRBV6-3 combines with J gene TRBJ1-5, with 10 nucleotides matching TRBD1. Per germline, CDR1 MNHEY and CDR2 SVGEGT. With V trimmed by 4 bases and J by 4 bases, 7 bases remained unmatched. This CDR3 has 16 amino acids. The CDR3 region is CASSFTTGGLNQPQHF. The DNA for the CDR3 is TGTGCCAGCAGTTTTACGACAGGGGGCCTTAATCAGCCCCAGCATTTT.

CDR3 coding DNA: TGCGCCAGCAGCTTGGACAGTTCCTCAACTAATGAAAAACTGTTTTTT. Protein: CASSLDSSSTNEKLFF. This chain joins TRBV5-1 and TRBJ1-4, with D uncertain. The V gene's germline CDR1 is SGHRS and CDR2 YFSETQ. The CDR3 covers 16 residues. Trimming left V 0 bases short and J 0 bases short, with 9 bases between.

J is TRBJ2-1 and V is TRBV19, with TRBD2 matching 8 bases. After removal of 4 bases from V and 9 bases from J, the junction contained 17 bases not matched to a gene. CDR1 is LNHDA and CDR2 is SQIVND in the germline V gene (reference sequence). CDR3 length: 17 residues. As DNA, the CDR3 is TGTGCCAGTAGTACAGGACTAGCTAATGGAGAAAGGGGTGAGCAGTTCTTC. Its translation: CASSTGLANGERGEQFF. The complete variable domain, with remaining parts taken from reference TRBV19 and TRBJ2-1, reads DGGITQSPKYLFRKEGQNVTLSCEQNLNHDAMYWYRQDPGQGLRLIYYSQIVNDFQKGDIAEGYSVSREKKESFPLTVTSAQKNPTAFYLCASSTGLANGERGEQFFGPGTRLTVL.

The chain uses TRBV12-3 or TRBV12-4 and TRBJ2-1; weak D call: TRBD1 (5 bases). This CDR3 comprises 13 residues. V lost 6 bases to trimming and J lost 8 bases, with 14 bases between them. CDR3 DNA sequence: TGTGCCAGCAGCCCCTCATGGGGCGATGAGCAGTTCTTC. The encoded protein is CASSPSWGDEQFF.

V and J are TRBV10-3 and TRBJ1-2, with D possibly TRBD1 on 5 matching bases. CDR1 is ENHRY and CDR2 is SYGVKD in the germline V gene. The CDR3 extends over 16 amino acids. The ends were cut back, 2 bases at V and 3 bases at J, with 16 bases in the middle. In DNA form, the CDR3 reads TGTGCCATCAGTGAGCCAGGAACAGGTGGGGACTATGGCTACACCTTC. Translated, it gives CAISEPGTGGDYGYTF.

CDR3 DNA: TGTGCCAGCAGCCAAGAGACAGGCAATCAGCCCCAGCATTTT. Translating it yields CASSQETGNQPQHF. This chain uses TRBV4-2 with TRBJ1-5; possibly TRBD1 for D (5 bases). The germline V gene encodes CDR1 LGHNA and CDR2 YNFKEQ. The CDR3 contains 14 residues. Trimming shortened V by 0 bases and J by 2 bases, and 5 bases separated the two germline ends.

This chain links TRBV19 with TRBJ1-1; tentative D call: TRBD1 (6 bases). The CDR3 is made up of 15 amino acids. Germline V gene lookup returns CDR1 LNHDA and CDR2 SQIVND (reference sequence). The V end lost 3 bases, the J end lost 7 bases, and 18 bases lay between the germline ends. CDR3: CASSITSIQGNEAFF. The DNA of the CDR3 is TGTGCCAGTAGTATCACCTCAATACAGGGTAATGAAGCTTTCTTT.

The chain links TRBV3-1 (or the pseudogene TRBV3-2) to TRBJ1-2; weak D call: TRBD1 (6 bases). V was clipped by 0 bases and J by 4 bases, with 18 bases between them. Germline V gene lookup returns CDR1 LGHDT and CDR2 YNNKEL (reference sequence). The CDR3 length is 17 residues. The CDR3 region is CASSQDGIRGEGYGYTF. CDR3 sequence (DNA): TGTGCCAGCAGCCAAGATGGAATTAGGGGGGAGGGCTATGGCTACACCTTC.

Concerning this clone: An end of the junction differs from the germline gene, which may be a read error. The chain joins TRBV30 to TRBJ1-4, with D unresolved. CDR1 and CDR2 (germline): GTSNPN, SVGIG (reference sequence). This CDR3 has 10 amino acids. CDR3 region: CAWSSTRLWF. The CDR3 DNA follows: TGTGCCTGGAGTAGCACCCGACTTTGGTTT.

The V gene is TRBV11-3, the J gene TRBJ2-5; no definite D call. The CDR3 is 13 amino acids. V was cut by 1 base and J by 2 bases, with 5 bases left in between. CDR1 and CDR2 from the germline V gene are SGHNT and YENEEA. The CDR3 is CASSLVSQETQYF. The CDR3 region has the DNA TGTGCCAGCAGCTTAGTTTCTCAAGAGACCCAGTACTTC.

The J gene is TRBJ2-1, the V gene TRBV3-1 (or the pseudogene TRBV3-2); 8 bases fit TRBD2. The CDR3 has 16 residues. V gave up 0 bases and J gave up 0 bases; unmatched junction bases: 1. CDR1 is LGHDT and CDR2 is YNNKEL in the germline V gene (reference sequence). CDR3 DNA sequence: TGTGCCAGCAGCCAAGATCGGGGGGGCTCCTACAATGAGCAGTTCTTC. Amino acid sequence: CASSQDRGGSYNEQFF.

This clone was counted only a few times. The chain couples TRBV7-2 to TRBJ1-1, with D perhaps TRBD1 (6 bases). The V gene's germline CDR1 is SGHTA and CDR2 FQGNSA. V was trimmed by 3 bases and J by 8 bases, leaving 10 bases between them. The CDR3 extends over 12 amino acids. Here the CDR3 DNA reads TGTGCCAGCAGCTTGGCCGGGACAGAAGCTTTCTTT. Translated, it gives CASSLAGTEAFF.

This clone was recorded only once. The rearrangement joins TRBV28 to TRBJ1-5, with D possibly being TRBD1 (6 bases). The CDR3 totals 17 residues. Germline V gives CDR1 MDHEN, CDR2 SYDVKM. Trimming left V 5 bases short and J 3 bases short, with 20 bases between. The CDR3, as DNA: TGTGCCAGCAGTATCTCAGGGGACGCCGCCTTCAATCAGCCCCAGCATTTT. Protein: CASSISGDAAFNQPQHF.

The chain employs TRBV29-1 and TRBJ1-4; 11 nucleotides match TRBD1. The CDR3 length is 15 residues. Germline lookup yields CDR1 SQVTM and CDR2 ANQGSEA. V lost 3 bases, J lost 6 bases, and 6 bases stayed unmatched. In DNA form, the CDR3 reads TGCAGCGTTGAGGGACAGGGGGAAGAGGATGAAAAACTGTTTTTT. Translation gives CSVEGQGEEDEKLFF.

This chain links TRBV5-4 with TRBJ2-7; unclear D gene. CDR1 SGHNT and CDR2 YYREEE come from the germline V gene (reference sequence). The CDR3 is 12 residues long. The V end was cut by 0 bases, the J end by 6 bases, with 7 bases between. The DNA for the CDR3 is TGTGCCAGCAGCTTGGGACTTCTCGAGCAGTACTTC. Its translation is CASSLGLLEQYF.

The chain joins TRBV27 to TRBJ1-3; TRBD1 might be the D (5 bases). Looked up from germline, CDR1 is MNHEY and CDR2 is SMNVEV (reference sequence). The CDR3 spans 16 residues. The germline V and J ends were trimmed by 5 bases and 2 bases, with 16 bases remaining between them. The CDR3 DNA sequence: TGTGCCAGCAGTACGCTCCCGGGACTGGCTGGAAACACCATATATTTT. This sequence encodes CASSTLPGLAGNTIYF.

CDR3 loop: CASRDSNQPQHF. CDR3 sequence (DNA): TGTGCCAGCCGGGATAGCAATCAGCCCCAGCATTTT. The chain uses TRBV19 and TRBJ1-5; no firm D call. Germline lookup yields CDR1 LNHDA and CDR2 SQIVND (reference sequence). The CDR3 has 12 residues. Trimming took off 9 bases at V and 0 bases at J, with 6 bases between the two ends. The variable domain in full, with the rest retrieved from reference TRBV19 and TRBJ1-5, is DGGITQSPKYLFRKEGQNVTLSCEQNLNHDAMYWYRQDPGQGLRLIYYSQIVNDFQKGDIAEGYSVSREKKESFPLTVTSAQKNPTAFYLCASRDSNQPQHFGDGTRLSIL.

The genes are TRBV11-2 and TRBJ2-1; TRBD2 aligns across 10 bases. The CDR3 is 14 amino acids. J lost 3 bases, V lost 6 bases, and 2 bases had no gene match. Germline V gives CDR1 SGHAT, CDR2 FQNNGV. The CDR3 here is CASRSGGGYNEQFF. CDR3 DNA: TGTGCCAGCAGAAGCGGGGGGGGCTACAATGAGCAGTTCTTC. The variable domain in full, with the rest retrieved from reference TRBV11-2 and TRBJ2-1, is EAGVAQSPRYKIIEKRQSVAFWCNPISGHATLYWYQQILGQGPKLLIQFQNNGVVDDSQLPKDRFSAERLKGVDSTLKIQPAKLEDSAVYLCASRSGGGYNEQFFGPGTRLTVL.

The chain couples TRBV5-4 to TRBJ2-7, with 7 bases fitting TRBD1. The V segment lost 2 bases and the J segment 5 bases; nucleotides outside the gene matches: 4. The CDR3 has 13 residues. Germline loops: CDR1 SGHNT, CDR2 YYREEE (reference sequence). The CDR3 protein is CASSLQGPDEQYF. The CDR3 nucleotides are TGTGCCAGCAGCTTACAGGGGCCGGACGAGCAGTACTTC.

This chain uses TRBV19 with TRBJ1-5; 8 nucleotides agree with TRBD1. This CDR3 spans 16 amino acids. Losses at the gene ends were 5 bases for V and 6 bases for J; bases not matched to a gene: 12. The V gene's germline CDR1 is LNHDA and CDR2 SQIVND (reference sequence). The CDR3 DNA is TGTGCCAGTAGTTTCCAGGGGGCCGCAAATTCTCAGCCCCAGCATTTT. Protein sequence: CASSFQGAANSQPQHF. Full variable domain (rest looked up from reference TRBV19 and TRBJ1-5): DGGITQSPKYLFRKEGQNVTLSCEQNLNHDAMYWYRQDPGQGLRLIYYSQIVNDFQKGDIAEGYSVSREKKESFPLTVTSAQKNPTAFYLCASSFQGAANSQPQHFGDGTRLSIL.